These 5 T cell receptor beta chains share one sample of origin, sequenced in a study of control samples from healthy donors and cancer patients. Clones were sequenced by immunoSEQ multiplex PCR, and TCRdb holds only the in-frame ones, with some missing. In the table there are 100,000 to 150,000 clones, over 85% of which are singletons. Input material: PBMCs. The receptors were sampled from a man aged 45 to 65 with head and neck cancer.

The V call is TRBV5-4, the J call TRBJ2-1; D is undetermined. Germline values: CDR1 SGHNT, CDR2 YYREEE (reference sequence). The CDR3 is made up of 13 amino acids. V was pared by 1 base and J by 4 bases, with 6 bases between. This chain's CDR3 is CASSLTEYNEQFF. The CDR3 bases are TGTGCCAGCAGCTTGACAGAATACAATGAGCAGTTCTTC. Complete variable domain (other parts from reference TRBV5-4 and TRBJ2-1): ETGVTQSPTHLIKTRGQQVTLRCSSQSGHNTVSWYQQALGQGPQFIFQYYREEENGRGNFPPRFSGLQFPNYSSELNVNALELDDSALYLCASSLTEYNEQFFGPGTRLTVL.

This chain links TRBV28 with TRBJ2-5; D uncertain. CDR3 length: 17 amino acids. CDR1 is MDHEN and CDR2 is SYDVKM in the germline V gene. The V end lost 7 bases, the J end lost 2 bases, and 23 bases lay between the germline ends. The chain's CDR3 is CASTPFRTYVEQETQYF. The CDR3 DNA reads TGTGCCAGCACACCTTTTCGCACCTACGTTGAGCAAGAGACCCAGTACTTC. The variable domain in full, completed from reference TRBV28 and TRBJ2-5, reads DVKVTQSSRYLVKRTGEKVFLECVQDMDHENMFWYRQDPGLGLRLIYFSYDVKMKEKGDIPEGYSVSREKKERFSLILESASTNQTSMYLCASTPFRTYVEQETQYFGPGTRLLVL.

This chain links TRBV28 with TRBJ1-2; 7 bases map to TRBD1. From germline, CDR1 is MDHEN and CDR2 SYDVKM. V lost 7 bases, J lost 8 bases, and 10 bases stayed unmatched. This CDR3 contains 13 residues. The CDR3 is CASTYRGEGGYTF. CDR3 DNA: TGTGCCAGCACCTACAGGGGAGAGGGGGGCTACACCTTC.

Only a few counts were recorded for this clone. The chain combines TRBV6-5 with TRBJ2-3; TRBD1 or TRBD2 may be the D gene (5 bases each). Per germline, CDR1 MNHEY and CDR2 SVGAGI. The CDR3 has 15 residues. The V end was cut by 0 bases, the J end by 3 bases, with 10 bases between. CDR3 in DNA: TGTGCCAGCAGTTACTCGGGGGTTATAACAGATACGCAGTATTTT. Protein: CASSYSGVITDTQYF.

The rearrangement joins TRBV6-5 to TRBJ2-3, with 8 bases identical to TRBD1. V trimming: 8 bases; J trimming: 2 bases; junction bases outside the gene matches: 6. This CDR3 region has 14 residues. CDR1 is MNHEY, CDR2 SVGAGI, per germline. The CDR3 bases are TGTGCCAGCGGGACAGGACCCAACACAGATACGCAGTATTTT. Its translation: CASGTGPNTDTQYF.